This is a list of T cell receptor beta chains from one sample in a study of T cells in Graves' hyperthyroidism and ophthalmopathy. TCRdb reprocessed the multiplex PCR reads with MiXCR, giving one entry per CDR3 protein. In the table there are fewer than 250,000 distinct CDR3 sequences, about 15% of which are singletons. Specimen: blood. The receptors shown here come from a young woman with Graves' ophthalmopathy. CDR3s include the opening cysteine and the closing phenylalanine or tryptophan. The order of the fields is D gene, V gene, J gene, clone size, CDR3 DNA, CDR3 protein. The D gene is left open where the match is weak. Only some rows state a clone size, as once, few, many or a class for expanded clones.

-	TRBV11-2	TRBJ1-3	many	TGTGCCAGCAGCTTAGATTCCCCAGGACGCGGGACTGGAAACACCATATATTTT	CASSLDSPGRGTGNTIYF
-	TRBV20-1	TRBJ2-7	many	TGCAGTGCTCCTACTACTATGGGGGCCACCTACGAGCAGTACTTC	CSAPTTMGATYEQYF
TRBD2	TRBV11-2	TRBJ2-1	many	TGTGCCAGCAGCTCGGGGACTAGCGATAGCTCCTACAATGAGCAGTTCTTC	CASSSGTSDSSYNEQFF
-	TRBV28	TRBJ1-2	many	TGTGCCAGCAGTTTTATGGCAGGGGCTCCTAACTATGGCTACACCTTC	CASSFMAGAPNYGYTF
TRBD1	TRBV5-1	TRBJ1-1	many	TGCGCCAGCAGCTTGTTGTCCGGACAGGGGAATACTGAAGCTTTCTTT	CASSLLSGQGNTEAFF
-	TRBV20-1	TRBJ1-5	many	TGCAGTGCTTCCAACATGGATAGCAATCAGCCCCAGCATTTT	CSASNMDSNQPQHF
TRBD2	TRBV7-3	TRBJ2-1	many	TGTGCCAGCAGCTCCGGGGGACTAGCGGGAAGGCCTCAATTGAGTTTCCCCCAGTTCTTC	CASSSGGLAGRPQLSFPQFF
TRBD2	TRBV9	TRBJ2-1	many	TGTGCCAGCAGCGTAGAGGGAGGGGTCAATGAGCAGTTCTTC	CASSVEGGVNEQFF
TRBD2	TRBV11-2	TRBJ2-1	many	TGTGCCAGCAGCTCCGGATGGGCGGGGGGGAGCTCCTACAATGAGCAGTTCTTC	CASSSGWAGGSSYNEQFF
TRBD1	TRBV3-1	TRBJ2-7	many	TGTGCCAGCAGCCCATATCGGGACAGGGTCTACGAGCAGTACTTC	CASSPYRDRVYEQYF
-	TRBV6-1	TRBJ2-2	many	TGTGCCAGCAGTACAAAGGGGTCCCTGTATTCGAACACCGGGGAGCTGTTTTTT	CASSTKGSLYSNTGELFF
TRBD1	TRBV28	TRBJ1-2	many	TGTGCCAGCAGACGTACGACCGGGACAGGGGGCTATGGCTACACCTTC	CASRRTTGTGGYGYTF
-	TRBV6-1	TRBJ1-1	-	TGTGCCAGCAGTCCGGACGGAACCAGTGAAGCTTTCTTT	CASSPDGTSEAFF
-	TRBV14	TRBJ2-3	many	TGTGCCAGCAGCCAAGTTGGAGCTTTCGATACGCAGTATTTT	CASSQVGAFDTQYF
TRBD1	TRBV5-1	TRBJ1-2	many	TGCGCCAGCAGCTTTGGGACAGGGGCTTCTCTCGGAGGCTACACCTTC	CASSFGTGASLGGYTF
-	TRBV7-9	TRBJ2-7	many	TGTGCCAGCAGCTTAAGTGTGAGTTCCTACGAGCAGTACTTC	CASSLSVSSYEQYF
TRBD2	TRBV5-1	TRBJ2-7	-	TGCGCCAGCCATCAGGGACTAGCGGGGCCCACCTCCTACGAGCAGTACTTC	CASHQGLAGPTSYEQYF